The sequence of this T cell receptor (beta chain) was determined in a study of STAT5B mutations in CD4+ large granular lymphocyte leukemia (dated by TCRdb to 2021 to 2024). Context from the whole study: Among the healthy controls, the CDR3 'QG' motif was associated with a particular HLA allele. The purity of purified fractions was confirmed by flow cytometry on FACSCanto II or FACSVerse to exceed 95% among lymphocytes. The study compared the TCRbeta repertoires of patients with CD4+ T-cell large granular lymphocyte leukemia against the TCRbeta repertoires of healthy blood donors. The study at large found these results: Enrichment of TRBV06-family usage was observed among the top patient clones (8/27) relative to healthy controls (2/35). The main leukemic clonotypes were found to be private to each patient, although 25% to 30% of the main leukemic clonotypes were detected at low frequency in the non-leukemic repertoires of other patients. The data were not HLA-matched, and the higher clonality in CD4+ T-LGLL than in CD8+ T-LGLL could be due to the relatively small sample size. Compared with healthy CD4+ repertoires, CD4-sorted patient repertoires appeared more clonal, and this difference remained even after the putative leukemic clones were removed.

Comment on this clone: Its antigen remains undetermined. Per-base qualities were not stored, and no clone one base away is much larger.

Healthy controls were roughly 37 blood donors whose buffy coats came from the Finnish Red Cross blood service. All TCR-sequenced material derived from peripheral blood: patient blood samples and healthy donor buffy coats. Ficoll-Hypaque gradient centrifugation was used to isolate peripheral blood mononuclear cells. CD4+ cells were magnetically purified from the buffy coats of healthy controls. Genomic DNA was extracted using the Gentra Puregene Cell and Tissue kit, and a Qubit 2.0 fluorometer was used to quantify it. The immunoSEQ assay at survey resolution was used to sequence TCRbeta rearrangements from genomic DNA. As for the authors' bioinformatics: In the TCR sequencing data, the lowest productive clonotype frequency that could be detected was 2.59 x 10-5. Only productive TCRbeta rearrangements, meaning sequences that were complete and in-frame, were kept for the analyses. Sample clonality was computed as Simpson clonality in the immunoSEQ Analyzer version 3.0. Clones were grouped by frequency into very rare, small, medium, large (1-20%) or hyperexpanded (>20%) categories. Generation probabilities were estimated with OLGA 1.2.3, V-gene circos plots were made with VDJtools, specificities were searched in VDJdb, and CDR3 motifs were identified with GLIPH. TCRdb re-hosts the immuneACCESS table, in-frame sequences only. Its copies lack some clones; in the studies checked, an unresolved V gene accounts for under half of them, and the cause for the rest is not known. The DNA was the basis for D and trimming; V, J and clone size are from that table. This sample gives about 35,000 clones in total; about 65% of them show up just once. The leading ten clones occupy 1.5% to 2% of the sample.

From the germline V gene (reference sequence), CDR1 is SEHNR and CDR2 is FQNEAQ. CDR3 length: 13 amino acids, cysteine to phenylalanine. The only DNA kept is the CDR3, 39 bases in frame from the first base. The germline V end is reduced by 7 bases and the J end by 7 bases; junction bases left unmatched: 9. The sequence links TRBV7-9 to TRBJ2-5; 7 nucleotides in the junction match TRBD2. This TCR derives from a human donor in good health. Sequencing was performed on CD4+ T cells from blood buffy coats. CDR3 region: CASTPGGPGTQYF. The sequenced DNA: TGTGCCAGCACCCCGGGGGGTCCCGGGACCCAGTACTTC.